Sequencing of this T cell receptor beta chain was carried out in a study of early T cells in non-severe SARS-CoV-2 infection. TCRdb reanalysed the 5' RACE reads using MiXCR and keeps one entry per CDR3 protein. The sample has more than 45,000 distinct CDR3 sequences; over 9.5% are singletons. V was shortened by 0 bases and J by 7 bases, with 11 bases between the two germline ends. The length of the CDR3 is 13 residues. Germline V gives CDR1 SGHDT, CDR2 YYEEEE. Sequencing was carried out using whole blood. This chain uses TRBV5-6 with TRBJ2-7; D is unresolved. The sequence derives from an adult who was a healthcare worker with PCR-confirmed SARS-CoV-2 infection or an uninfected control (not recorded which). CDR3: CASSLVGGMEQYF. As DNA, the CDR3 is TGTGCCAGCAGCTTGGTAGGCGGTATGGAGCAGTACTTC. Looking up the rest from reference TRBV5-6 and TRBJ2-7 gives the full variable domain: DAGVTQSPTHLIKTRGQQVTLRCSPKSGHDTVSWYQQALGQGPQFIFQYYEEEERQRGNFPDRFSGHQFPNYSSELNVNALLLGDSALYLCASSLVGGMEQYFGPGTRLTVT.